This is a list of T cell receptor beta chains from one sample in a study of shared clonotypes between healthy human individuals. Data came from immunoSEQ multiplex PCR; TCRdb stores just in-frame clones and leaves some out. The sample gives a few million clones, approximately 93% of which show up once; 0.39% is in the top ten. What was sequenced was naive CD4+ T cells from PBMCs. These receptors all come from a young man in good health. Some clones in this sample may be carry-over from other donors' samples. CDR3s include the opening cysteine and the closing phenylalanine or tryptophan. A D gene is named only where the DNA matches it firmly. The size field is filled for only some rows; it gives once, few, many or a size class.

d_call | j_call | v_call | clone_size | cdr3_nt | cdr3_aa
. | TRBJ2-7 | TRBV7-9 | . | TGTGCCAGCCTAAACAACCGGGGGGACAGCTACGAGCAGTACTTC | CASLNNRGDSYEQYF
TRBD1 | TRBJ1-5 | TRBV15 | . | TGTGCCACCAGCAGAGATTACGACGGGACAGATAGCAATCAGCCCCAGCATTTT | CATSRDYDGTDSNQPQHF
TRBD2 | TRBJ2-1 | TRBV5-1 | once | TGCGCCAGCAGCGGTCCGGGACTAGGGCCCTACAATGAGCAGTTCTTC | CASSGPGLGPYNEQFF
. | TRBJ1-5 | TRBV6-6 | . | TGTGCCAGCAGTTACAACAGTTATCAGCCCCAGCATTTT | CASSYNSYQPQHF
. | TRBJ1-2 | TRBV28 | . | TGTGCCAGCAGTTTTGTAGGTCAGTCCGCTTCCTATGGCTACACCTTC | CASSFVGQSASYGYTF
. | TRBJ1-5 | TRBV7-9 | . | TGTGCCAGCAGCCTACAGGGTTTTAGCAATCAGCCCCAGCATTTT | CASSLQGFSNQPQHF
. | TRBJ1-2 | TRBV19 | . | TGTGCCAGTGGACAGAACTATGGCTACACCTTC | CASGQNYGYTF
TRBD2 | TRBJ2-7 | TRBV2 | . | TGTGCCAGCAGTCGGACTAGCGGAAACTACGAGCAGTACTTC | CASSRTSGNYEQYF
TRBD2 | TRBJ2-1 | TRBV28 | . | TGTGCCAGCAAGGAGGGACTAGCGGGCCACCCCCTCTTC | CASKEGLAGHPLF
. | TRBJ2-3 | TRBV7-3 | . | TGTGCCAGCAGCTTCTCGGGCCGGCTTAATACGCAGTATTTT | CASSFSGRLNTQYF
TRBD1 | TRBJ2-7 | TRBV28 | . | TGTGCCAGCAGTCTCCGGGACAGGGTATACGAGCAGTACTTC | CASSLRDRVYEQYF
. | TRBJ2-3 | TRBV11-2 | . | TGTGCCAGCAGCCCAAACGGGGTAGCAACAGATACGCAGTATTTT | CASSPNGVATDTQYF
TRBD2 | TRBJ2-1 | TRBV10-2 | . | TGCGCCAGCAGTGAGCCTAGCGGATCCTACAATGAGCAGTTCTTC | CASSEPSGSYNEQFF
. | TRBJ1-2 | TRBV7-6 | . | TGTGCCAGCAGCTTAAGCGAGGGACGAGGCTACACCTTC | CASSLSEGRGYTF
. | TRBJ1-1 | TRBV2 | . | TGTGCCAGCAGTGAGCCCCAGGGGATGAACACTGAAGCTTTCTTT | CASSEPQGMNTEAFF
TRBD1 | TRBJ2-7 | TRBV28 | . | TGTGCCAGCAGTTTGGTGACAGGGGTAGGCGACGAGCAGTACTTC | CASSLVTGVGDEQYF
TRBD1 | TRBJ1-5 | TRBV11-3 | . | TGTGCCAGCAGCTTAGTTTACAGGGGGCATGGTCAGCCCCAGCATTTT | CASSLVYRGHGQPQHF
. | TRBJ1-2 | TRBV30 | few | TGTGCCTGGACCCTCGGGTATGGCTACACCTTC | CAWTLGYGYTF
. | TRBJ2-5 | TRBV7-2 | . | TGTGCCAGCAGCTTAACGGGAGCCCAAGAGACCCAGTACTTC | CASSLTGAQETQYF
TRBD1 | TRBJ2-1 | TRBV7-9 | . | TGTGCCAGCAGCTTTCCTAACCGGACAGGGCTAAAGAATGAGCAGTTCTTC | CASSFPNRTGLKNEQFF
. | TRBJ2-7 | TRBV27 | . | TGTGCCAGCAGTGCCACCCTCTACGAGCAGTACTTC | CASSATLYEQYF
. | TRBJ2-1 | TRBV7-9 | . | TGTGCCAGCAGCTTAGCAGGGGGGAAGACCTACAATGAGCAGTTCTTC | CASSLAGGKTYNEQFF
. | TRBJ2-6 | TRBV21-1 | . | TGTGCCAGCAGCAAAGATACTAGCGAGAGCTCTGGGGCCAACGTCCTGACTTTC | CASSKDTSESSGANVLTF
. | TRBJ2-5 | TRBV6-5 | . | TGTGCCAGCAGTCCCGGGTCCCGCTCATGGGAGCAGTACTTC | CASSPGSRSWEQYF
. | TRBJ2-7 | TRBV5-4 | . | TGTGCCAGCAGCCTCGGGACTTTCTCCTACGAGCAGTACTTC | CASSLGTFSYEQYF
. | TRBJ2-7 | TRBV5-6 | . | TGTGCCAGCAGCTTAAGGGGTCCCACAGGCTCCTACGAGCAGTACTTC | CASSLRGPTGSYEQYF
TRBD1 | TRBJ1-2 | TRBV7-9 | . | TGTGCCAGCAGCGACCAGGGGGACTCGTATGGCTACACCTTC | CASSDQGDSYGYTF
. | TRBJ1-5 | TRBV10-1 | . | TGCGCCAGCACCCCCCTACAGGGTTGGGTTGATCAGCCCCAGCATTTT | CASTPLQGWVDQPQHF
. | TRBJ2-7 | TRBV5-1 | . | TGCGCCAGCAGCGGTGGGGGGACCTCCTACGAGCAGTACTTC | CASSGGGTSYEQYF
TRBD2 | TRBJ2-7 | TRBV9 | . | TGTGCCAGCAGCGTAGGGAGCGGGGGGACGCGCGAGCAGTACTTC | CASSVGSGGTREQYF
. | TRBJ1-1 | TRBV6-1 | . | TGTGCCAGCAGTGAAACTACAGGGTTGTTGGCTTTCTTT | CASSETTGLLAFF
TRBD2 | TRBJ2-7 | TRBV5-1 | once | TGCGCCAGCAGCTTGGGGGGACTAGCGGGCCCCTACGAGCAGTACTTC | CASSLGGLAGPYEQYF
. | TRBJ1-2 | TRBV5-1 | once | TGCGCCAGCAGCTTAGGGGGGCGAAGTTTTGATGGCTACACCTTC | CASSLGGRSFDGYTF
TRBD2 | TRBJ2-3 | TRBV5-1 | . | TGCGCCAGCGGGACTAAAGATAGCACAGATACGCAGTATTTT | CASGTKDSTDTQYF
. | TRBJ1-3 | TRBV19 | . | TGTGCCAGTAGCGTTTTGGGGCTGCTCTCTGGAAACACCATATATTTT | CASSVLGLLSGNTIYF
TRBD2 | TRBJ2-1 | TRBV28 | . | TGTGCCAGCAGTCCTCTAGCGGGAGGGACCACCTACAATGAGCAGTTCTTC | CASSPLAGGTTYNEQFF
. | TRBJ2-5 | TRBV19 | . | TGTGCCAGTAGGGTCGGCGAGACCCAGTACTTC | CASRVGETQYF
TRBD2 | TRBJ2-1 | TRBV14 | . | TGTGCCAGCAGTAGCTTAGCGGGAGTCTACAATGAGCAGTTCTTC | CASSSLAGVYNEQFF
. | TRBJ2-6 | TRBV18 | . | TGTGCCAGCTCACCCTATAACGGAGGGGCTGGGGCCAACGTCCTGACTTTC | CASSPYNGGAGANVLTF
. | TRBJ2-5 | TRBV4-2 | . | TGTGCCAGCAGCCAAGAAATGGTGGAACAAGAGACCCAGTACTTC | CASSQEMVEQETQYF
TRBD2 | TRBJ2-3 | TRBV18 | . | TGTGCCAGCTCACCTGTCGGGGCGGGAGCACAAGATACGCAGTATTTT | CASSPVGAGAQDTQYF
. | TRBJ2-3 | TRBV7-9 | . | TGTGCCAGCAGCTTAGCGGGGGCCCTACGGACAGATACGCAGTATTTT | CASSLAGALRTDTQYF
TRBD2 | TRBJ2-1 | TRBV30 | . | TGTGCCTGGAGTCAGACTAGCGGGCCTTACAATGAGCAGTTCTTC | CAWSQTSGPYNEQFF
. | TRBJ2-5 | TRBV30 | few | TGTGCCTGGACCCTCACCCACGGGGAGACCCAGTACTTC | CAWTLTHGETQYF
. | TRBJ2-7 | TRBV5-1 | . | TGCGCCAGCAGCTTGTCGGGATTGCGGGCCTACGAGCAGTACTTC | CASSLSGLRAYEQYF
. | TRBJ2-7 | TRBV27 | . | TGTGCCAGCAGTTTATCATTCGGGAGTTACGAGCAGTACTTC | CASSLSFGSYEQYF
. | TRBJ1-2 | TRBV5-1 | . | TGCGCCAGCAGCTTGGGTCCGGCCGAATCGTCATATGGCTACACCTTC | CASSLGPAESSYGYTF
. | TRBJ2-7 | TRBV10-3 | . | TGTGCCATCAGTGGAATCAGGAGTCCCTACGAGCAGTACTTC | CAISGIRSPYEQYF
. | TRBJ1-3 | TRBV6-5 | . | TGTGCCAGCAGTAACCCGGGTGGAAACACCATATATTTT | CASSNPGGNTIYF
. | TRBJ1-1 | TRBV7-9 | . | TGTGCCAGCAGCCCCACCCGAGGGCTGAACACTGAAGCTTTCTTT | CASSPTRGLNTEAFF
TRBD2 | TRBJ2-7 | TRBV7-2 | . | TGTGCCAGCAGCTCACAGGGGACTAGCGGGAGTAGAGAGCAGTACTTC | CASSSQGTSGSREQYF
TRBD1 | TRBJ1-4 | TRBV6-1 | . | TGTGCCAGCAGTGCCGGACAGGGCAACGAAAAACTGTTTTTT | CASSAGQGNEKLFF
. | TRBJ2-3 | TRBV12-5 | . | TGTGCTAGTGGTTTGTCCGAAGATACGCAGTATTTT | CASGLSEDTQYF
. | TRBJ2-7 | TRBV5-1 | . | TGCGCCAGCAGCTTGGCGGCTAGCTCCAACGAGCAGTACTTC | CASSLAASSNEQYF
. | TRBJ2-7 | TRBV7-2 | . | TGTGCCAGCAGCTTAGGCGGCGTCCACCACTATCCCGAGCAGTACTTC | CASSLGGVHHYPEQYF
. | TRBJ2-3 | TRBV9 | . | TGTGCCAGCGGCCCCTGGGGGGGGCGGACAGATACGCAGTATTTT | CASGPWGGRTDTQYF